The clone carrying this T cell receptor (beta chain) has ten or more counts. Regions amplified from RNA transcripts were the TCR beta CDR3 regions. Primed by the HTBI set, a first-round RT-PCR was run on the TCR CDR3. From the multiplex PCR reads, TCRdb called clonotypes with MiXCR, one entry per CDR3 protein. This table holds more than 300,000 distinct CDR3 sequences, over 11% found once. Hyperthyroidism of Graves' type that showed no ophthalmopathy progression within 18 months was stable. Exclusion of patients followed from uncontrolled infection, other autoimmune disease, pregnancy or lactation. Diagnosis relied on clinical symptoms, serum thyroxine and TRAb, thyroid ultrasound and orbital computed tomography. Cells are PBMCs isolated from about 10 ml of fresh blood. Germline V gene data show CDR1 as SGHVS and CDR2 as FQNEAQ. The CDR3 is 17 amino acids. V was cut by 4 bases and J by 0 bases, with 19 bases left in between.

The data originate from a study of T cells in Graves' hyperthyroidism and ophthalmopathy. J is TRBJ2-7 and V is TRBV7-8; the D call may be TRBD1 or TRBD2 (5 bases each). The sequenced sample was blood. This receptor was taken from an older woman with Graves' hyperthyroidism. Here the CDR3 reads CASSSPPGRLSSYEQYF. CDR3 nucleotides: TGTGCCAGCAGCTCACCACCGGGACGGCTGAGCTCCTACGAGCAGTACTTC.